The next 3 T cell receptor beta chains were all read from a single sample in a study of OX40 agonist ivuxolimab in advanced cancers. Produced via immunoSEQ multiplex PCR; TCRdb's table is partial and in-frame only. Of around 40,000 clones in the sample, about 90% were seen once. Material: CD4+ or CD8+ T cells sorted from blood, obtained in a trial of the OX40 agonist ivuxolimab. These receptors all come from an adult with an advanced solid tumor such as melanoma, head and neck, liver or kidney cancer.

This chain joins TRBV28 and TRBJ2-1, with 16 bases identical to TRBD2. The V and J ends lost 1 base and 6 bases, in that order; junction bases with no gene match: 3. The CDR3 contains 17 residues. The germline V gene encodes CDR1 MDHEN and CDR2 SYDVKM. The CDR3 here is CASSLSGLAGGINEQFF. CDR3 in DNA: TGTGCCAGCAGTTTATCGGGACTAGCGGGAGGGATCAATGAGCAGTTCTTC.

The chain has TRBV9 and TRBJ1-2, with D possibly matching TRBD1 (6 bases). The CDR3 totals 13 residues. Germline CDR1 and CDR2: SGDLS and YYNGEE. V was shortened by 5 bases and J by 5 bases, with 13 bases between the two germline ends. CDR3 in amino acids: CASSDGGVYGYTF. CDR3 bases: TGTGCCAGCAGTGACGGGGGCGTTTATGGCTACACCTTC.

This chain connects TRBV6-1 to TRBJ1-1; the D is unclear. The CDR3 is 12 amino acids. V lost 7 bases and J lost 6, with 12 bases in between. Germline CDR1 is MNHNS and CDR2 is SASEGT. In DNA form, the CDR3 reads TGTGCCAGCATCAGATCGGTTTCTGAAGCTTTCTTT. This gives the protein CASIRSVSEAFF.